This T cell receptor beta chain was captured in a study of shared clonotypes between healthy human individuals. Splitting the CD4+ cells yielded a CD45RA+ naive subset and a CD45RA-negative memory subset. Libraries were prepared by immunoSEQ multiplex PCR; TCRdb keeps only in-frame clonotypes and omits some of them. The sample has approximately 1,000,000 clones, about 80% seen once. The trim removed 3 bases at V and 4 bases at J, leaving 8 bases unmatched. Germline V gene data show CDR1 as SGDLS and CDR2 as YYNGEE. This CDR3 has 16 residues. The sample was memory CD4+ T cells from PBMCs. As to subset: CD45RA-negative fraction. The chain has TRBV9 and TRBJ2-2; the match to TRBD1 covers 8 bases. This receptor was identified in a man aged 18 to 30 in good health. Some clones in this sample may be carry-over from other donors' samples. CDR3 loop: CASSAAHTGGTGELFF. CDR3 bases: TGTGCCAGCAGCGCAGCCCATACAGGGGGCACCGGGGAGCTGTTTTTT.